The 2 T cell receptor beta chains in this list originate from one sample, sequenced in a study of CD8+ T cells in alopecia areata. The treatment was: oral pan-JAK inhibitor, 5-10 mg twice daily. Extracted from the samples, RNA was reverse transcribed into cDNA to serve as the sequencing template. Sequencing used immunoSEQ multiplex PCR; TCRdb keeps in-frame clones, though not all of them. The data contain around 140,000 clones, about 59% of them singletons. The source was CD8+ T cells sorted from blood, collected at week 4, from a patient treated with tofacitinib. Receptors were obtained from a human donor with alopecia areata.

The V call is TRBV2, the J call TRBJ2-7, with D tentatively TRBD1 or TRBD2 (7 bases each). The CDR3 is 15 residues long. Germline lookup yields CDR1 SNHLY and CDR2 FYNNEI. Trimming pared 4 bases from V and 5 bases from J, leaving 18 bases between. The CDR3: CASSGGRGGIDEQYF. CDR3 nucleotide sequence: TGTGCCAGCAGTGGAGGCAGGGGGGGAATTGACGAGCAGTACTTC.

This clone was seen only a few times. This sample includes further DNA sequences coding for the same CDR3. V is TRBV4-2 and J is TRBJ1-1; D uncertain. The germline V gene encodes CDR1 LGHNA and CDR2 YNFKEQ. This CDR3 spans 14 amino acids. Trimming left V 1 base short and J 1 base short, with 7 bases between. The CDR3 region has the DNA TGTGCCAGCAGCCAAGGGGGAACGAACACTGAAGCTTTCTTT. Protein sequence: CASSQGGTNTEAFF.